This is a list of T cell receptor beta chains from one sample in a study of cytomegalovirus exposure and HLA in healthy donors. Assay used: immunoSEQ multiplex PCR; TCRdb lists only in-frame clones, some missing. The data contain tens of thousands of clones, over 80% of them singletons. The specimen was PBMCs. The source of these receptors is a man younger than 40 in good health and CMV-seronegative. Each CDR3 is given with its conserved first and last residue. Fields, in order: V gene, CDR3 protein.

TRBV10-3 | CAISEWDSLTGDEQFF
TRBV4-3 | CASSQDRGLGANVLTF
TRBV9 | CASSVGGSSTEAFF
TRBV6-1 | CASSLPGQGLYEQYF
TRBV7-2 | CASSLVGLAGGNENNEQFF
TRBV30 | CAWSGRDSIFPDTQYF
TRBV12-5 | CASARTSVNTGELFF
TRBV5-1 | CASSFFLGYSGNTIYF
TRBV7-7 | CASSYRHKETQYF
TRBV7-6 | CASSFGQAYEQFF
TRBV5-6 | CASSPTGRNNYGYTF
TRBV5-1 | CASSLALSPLHTEAFF
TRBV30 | CAWSTGSGTGELFF
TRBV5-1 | CASSSKPGGISYNEQFF
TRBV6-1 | CASRTTGPSGYTF
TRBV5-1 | CASSLARSQETQYF
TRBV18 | CASSPPDISPKNIQYF
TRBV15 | CATSRVVGREKLFF
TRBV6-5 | CASSQRGTTNTQYF
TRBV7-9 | CASSAGPLSSGNTIYF
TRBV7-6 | CASSLESGSSYNEQFF
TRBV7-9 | CASSFRTPITGELFF
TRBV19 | CASSSASVSRHF
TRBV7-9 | CASSLALAATQETQYF
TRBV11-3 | CASSLDDTINGNEQFF
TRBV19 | CASSITAVHNSPLHF
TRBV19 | CASNDRGRETQYF
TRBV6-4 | CASSDSAHTGLIYGYTF
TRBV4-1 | CASSHGANSPQETQYF
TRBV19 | CASSRGRSSYNSPLHF
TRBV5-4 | CASSFGQAQPQHF
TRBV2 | CASKTGDHTGELFF
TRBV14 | CASSQGQVPDTQYF
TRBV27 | CASSLSPIALQRYF
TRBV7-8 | CASSLGFQLYNEQFF
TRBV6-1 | CASSEEQGASNQPQHF
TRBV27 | CATKGVGGSGEDDNEQFF
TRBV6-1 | CASTSGGAEAFF
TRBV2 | CASGRGSGELFF
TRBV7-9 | CASSLAGDSRMNTEAFF
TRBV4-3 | CASSQAGGNTEAFF
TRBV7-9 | CASSLDRGFITDTQYF
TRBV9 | CASSPEGRAGEARETQYF
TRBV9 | CASSVSRGFNSPLHF
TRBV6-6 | CASKPHNYGYTF
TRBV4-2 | CASSQERGQGADTQYF
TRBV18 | CASSPGGNYGYTF
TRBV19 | CASSRQGYQETQYF
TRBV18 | CASSPWGPRGPGYTF
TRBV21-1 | CASMYKKGAEHTYEQYF
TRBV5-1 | CASSLAASGGVQETQYF
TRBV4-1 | CASSQPFAGGGNEQFF
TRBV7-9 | CASSSEMNTEAFF